The 7 T cell receptor beta chains given below trace back to one sample, sequenced in a study of regulatory T cells in long-lasting Graves disease. The time point here: newly diagnosed GD, antithyroid drugs for less than 3 months. The TCR library was prepared using RNA isolated from PBMCs. TCR beta libraries were built with iRepertoire HTBI primers and Arm-PCR of CDR3 regions. Each CDR3 protein is one row after TCRdb ran MiXCR on the multiplex PCR reads. Among a few hundred thousand distinct CDR3 sequences listed, 20% to 25% were seen once. The material was peripheral blood mononuclear cells (PBMCs), obtained at new diagnosis, from a patient treated with antithyroid drugs. Receptors were obtained from a female donor with Graves disease.

This clonotype was found many times. The J gene is TRBJ1-4, the V gene TRBV11-3; D gene unclear. V lost 5 bases and J 3 bases, leaving 4 bases between the germline ends. Per germline, CDR1 SGHNT and CDR2 YENEEA. The CDR3 loop spans 12 amino acids. CDR3 nucleotides: TGTGCCAGCAGCCTTGCTAATGAAAAACTGTTTTTT. Translated, it gives CASSLANEKLFF.

Ten or more counts support this clonotype. The chain couples TRBV20-1 to TRBJ2-4, with 9 bases aligning to TRBD2. From germline, CDR1 is DFQATT and CDR2 SNEGSKA (reference sequence). The CDR3 sequence is 14 residues long. Losses at the gene ends were 3 bases for V and 6 bases for J; bases not matched to a gene: 6. CDR3 sequence (DNA): TGCAGTGCTAGCCTTAGCGGGAGCGTAAACATTCAGTACTTC. Translating it yields CSASLSGSVNIQYF.

This clonotype was picked up a small number of times. The chain combines TRBV4-2 with TRBJ1-1, with a weak D call TRBD1 (6 bases). Germline V gives CDR1 LGHNA, CDR2 YNFKEQ. The CDR3 contains 15 residues. Trimming took 1 base from V and 1 from J, leaving 10 bases between them. The CDR3 DNA reads as TGTGCCAGCAGCCAAGGGGGACAACCGAACACTGAAGCTTTCTTT. Translation gives CASSQGGQPNTEAFF.

This clonotype was seen repeatedly, ten times or more. The chain carries TRBV5-1 and TRBJ2-5; TRBD2 agrees at 11 bases. Looked up from germline, CDR1 is SGHRS and CDR2 is YFSETQ. CDR3 length: 15 residues. Trimming cost V 7 bases and J 2 bases; bases outside gene matches: 7. In DNA form, the CDR3 reads TGCGCCAGCCTACCGGGACTAGCGGTGCAAGAGACCCAGTACTTC. Amino acid sequence: CASLPGLAVQETQYF.

This clonotype has just a few counts. The chain is built from TRBV5-6 and TRBJ1-1; D not certain. Germline V gene lookup returns CDR1 SGHDT and CDR2 YYEEEE. The CDR3 is 13 residues long. Trimming cost V 3 bases and J 7 bases, with 13 bases left between them. CDR3 amino acids: CASSWMVTDEAFF. In nucleotides, the CDR3 is TGTGCCAGCAGCTGGATGGTCACGGATGAAGCTTTCTTT.

This clonotype has ten or more counts. The chain combines TRBV11-3 with TRBJ2-7; possibly TRBD1 or TRBD2 for D (5 bases each). V lost 3 bases and J 3 bases, leaving 15 bases between the germline ends. The CDR3 spans 15 residues. Germline CDR1 SGHNT, CDR2 YENEEA. The CDR3 sequence is CASSLRSGPNYEQYF. CDR3 DNA sequence: TGTGCCAGCAGCTTGAGATCGGGACCGAACTACGAGCAGTACTTC.

J is TRBJ2-1 and V is TRBV15, with D tentatively TRBD2 (6 bases). The V end lost 3 bases, the J end lost 0 bases, and 15 bases lay between the germline ends. The germline V gene has CDR1 LNHNV and CDR2 YYDKDF (reference sequence). This CDR3 contains 17 residues. Here the CDR3 reads CATSSEGLGVSYNEQFF. The DNA for the CDR3 is TGTGCCACCAGCAGCGAGGGACTGGGGGTCTCCTACAATGAGCAGTTCTTC.